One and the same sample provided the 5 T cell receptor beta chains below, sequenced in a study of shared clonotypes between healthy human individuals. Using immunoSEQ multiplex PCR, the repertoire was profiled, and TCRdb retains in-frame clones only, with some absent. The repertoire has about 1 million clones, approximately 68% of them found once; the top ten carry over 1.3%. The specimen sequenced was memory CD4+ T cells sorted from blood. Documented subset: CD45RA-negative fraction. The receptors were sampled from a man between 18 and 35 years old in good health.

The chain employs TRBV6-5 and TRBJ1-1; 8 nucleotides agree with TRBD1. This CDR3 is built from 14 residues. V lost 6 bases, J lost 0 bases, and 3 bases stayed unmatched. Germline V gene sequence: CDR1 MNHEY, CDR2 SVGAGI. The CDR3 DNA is TGTGCCAGCAGAAGACAGGGGATGAACACTGAAGCTTTCTTT. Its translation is CASRRQGMNTEAFF.

The chain's CDR3 is CASSPSSGIDTQYF. In DNA, the CDR3 is TGTGCCAGCAGCCCTAGTTCGGGGATAGATACGCAGTATTTT. The chain combines TRBV7-2 with TRBJ2-3; weak D call: TRBD2 (5 bases). Per germline, CDR1 SGHTA and CDR2 FQGNSA. V dropped 5 bases and J dropped 5 bases, with 14 bases sitting between them. The CDR3 contains 14 residues.

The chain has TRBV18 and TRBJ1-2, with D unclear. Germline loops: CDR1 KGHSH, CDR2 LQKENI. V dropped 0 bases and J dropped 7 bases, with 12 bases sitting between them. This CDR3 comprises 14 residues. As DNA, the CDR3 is TGTGCCAGCTCACCACCATCAGGACTAAGTGGCTACACCTTC. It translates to CASSPPSGLSGYTF.

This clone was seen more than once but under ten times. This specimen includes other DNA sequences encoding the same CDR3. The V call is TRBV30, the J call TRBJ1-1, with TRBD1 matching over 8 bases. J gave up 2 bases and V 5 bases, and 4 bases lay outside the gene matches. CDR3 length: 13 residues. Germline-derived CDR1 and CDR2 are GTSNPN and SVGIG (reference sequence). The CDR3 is CAWGQGGNTEAFF. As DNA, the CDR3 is TGTGCCTGGGGACAGGGTGGCAACACTGAAGCTTTCTTT.

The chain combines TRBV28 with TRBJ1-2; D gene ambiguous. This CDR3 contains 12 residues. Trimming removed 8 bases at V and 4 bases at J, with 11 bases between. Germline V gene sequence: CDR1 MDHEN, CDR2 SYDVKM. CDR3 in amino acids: CASHRSFYGYTF. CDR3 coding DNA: TGTGCCAGCCATAGATCGTTCTATGGCTACACCTTC.